This entry is about one T cell receptor beta chain. This sample is drawn from a study of blood T cell repertoires in COVID-19. Study details: PBMCs, B-cell-depleted T cells, or T cells were the source of the cDNA or gDNA that made up the material.

Libraries were prepared by immunoSEQ multiplex PCR; TCRdb keeps only in-frame clonotypes and omits some of them. The top ten clones hold approximately 5% of a sample with 200,000 to 250,000 clones, approximately 83% of them seen once. The CDR3 sequence is 13 residues long. The germline V and J ends were trimmed by 3 bases and 5 bases, with 7 bases remaining between them. Clinical history reported by participants formed the basis on which cohorts were assigned. Exposed study participants had met a COVID-19 case within 2 weeks before entry. The V and J genes are TRBV12-3 or TRBV12-4 and TRBJ1-4; D is unclear. The TCR originated in a woman in her forties or fifties who had been exposed to COVID-19. Sequenced sample: PBMCs or T cells enriched from blood (not recorded which). CDR3 protein: CASSFGENEKLFF. Here the CDR3 DNA reads TGTGCCAGCAGTTTCGGGGAGAATGAAAAACTGTTTTTT.